This T cell receptor (beta chain) comes out of a study of blood T cell repertoires in COVID-19. The overall study: COVID-19 samples, acute and convalescent, were from the United States, Italy and Spain.

The CDR3 sequence is 14 residues long. Germline CDR1 and CDR2: SGHVS and FQNEAQ. Trimming pared 1 base from V and 2 bases from J, leaving 9 bases between. As originally analysed: Amplifying reference gene primers gave estimates of nucleated cell counts. Repertoires were generated with immunoSEQ multiplex PCR, while TCRdb's copy carries only in-frame clones and drops some. That table gives V, J and clone size, and the DNA gave D and trimming. The sample includes around 200,000 clones, more than 80% of them seen just once. The V and J genes are TRBV7-8 and TRBJ2-7; D perhaps matches TRBD2 (6 bases). The source of this sequence is a man aged 35 to 55 who had recovered from COVID-19. Source material: PBMCs or T cells enriched from blood (not recorded which). The CDR3 DNA reads as TGTGCCAGCAGCTTAGGACTAGGGACCTACGAGCAGTACTTC. It encodes CASSLGLGTYEQYF.